This TCR beta chain was captured in a study of cytomegalovirus exposure and HLA in healthy donors. General study results and limits: According to a later analysis, most TCR beta chains associated with CMV appeared HLA-restricted.

This clone was seen a handful of times. Its antigen is not known. PCR used 60 Vbeta primers and 13 Jbeta primers. Produced via immunoSEQ multiplex PCR; TCRdb's table is partial and in-frame only. This table holds approximately 170,000 clones, around 68% found once. Sequencing used PBMCs. This clonotype originated in a girl between 5 and 17 years old in good health and CMV-seronegative.

CDR3 nucleotides: TGCGCCAGCATAGGCACGGGGGGCAACCCGGAGCAGTTCTTC. Encoded protein: CASIGTGGNPEQFF. The chain has TRBV4-1 and TRBJ2-1; TRBD2 is a possible D gene (7 bases). Trimming removed 7 bases at V and 10 bases at J, with 20 bases between. The CDR3 covers 14 residues. Looked up from germline, CDR1 is MGHRA and CDR2 is YSYEKL.